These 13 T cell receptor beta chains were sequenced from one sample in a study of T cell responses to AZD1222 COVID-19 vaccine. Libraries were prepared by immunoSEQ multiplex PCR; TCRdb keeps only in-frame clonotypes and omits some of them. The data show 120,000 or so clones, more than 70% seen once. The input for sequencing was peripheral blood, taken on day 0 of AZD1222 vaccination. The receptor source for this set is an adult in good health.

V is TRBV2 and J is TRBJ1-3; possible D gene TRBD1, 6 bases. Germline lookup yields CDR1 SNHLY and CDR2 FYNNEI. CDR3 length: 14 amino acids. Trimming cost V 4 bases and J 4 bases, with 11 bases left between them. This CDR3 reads CASSARGFGNTIYF. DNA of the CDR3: TGTGCCAGCAGTGCTAGGGGGTTCGGAAACACCATATATTTT.

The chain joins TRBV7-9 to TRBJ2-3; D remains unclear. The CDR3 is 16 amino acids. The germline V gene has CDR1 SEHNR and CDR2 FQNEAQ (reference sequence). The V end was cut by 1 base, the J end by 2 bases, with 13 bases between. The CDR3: CASSLVHSQTTDTQYF. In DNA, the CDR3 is TGTGCCAGCAGCTTAGTACACAGCCAGACCACAGATACGCAGTATTTT.

The CDR3 protein is CAIRIHEDNLSPLHF. CDR3 nucleotides: TGTGCCATCCGGATCCATGAGGATAATTTATCACCCCTCCACTTT. The rearrangement joins TRBV10-3 to TRBJ1-6; D not certain. CDR1 and CDR2 (germline): ENHRY, SYGVKD. The germline V and J ends were trimmed by 8 bases and 10 bases, with 21 bases remaining between them. This CDR3 spans 15 amino acids.

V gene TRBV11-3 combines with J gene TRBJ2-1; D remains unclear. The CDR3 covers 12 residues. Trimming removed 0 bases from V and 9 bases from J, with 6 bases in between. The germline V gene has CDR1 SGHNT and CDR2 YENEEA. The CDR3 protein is CASSLDSGEQFF. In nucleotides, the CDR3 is TGTGCCAGCAGCTTAGATAGTGGTGAGCAGTTCTTC. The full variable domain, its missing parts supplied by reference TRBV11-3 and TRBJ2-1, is EAGVVQSPRYKIIEKKQPVAFWCNPISGHNTLYWYLQNLGQGPELLIRYENEEAVDDSQLPKDRFSAERLKGVDSTLKIQPAELGDSAVYLCASSLDSGEQFFGPGTRLTVL.

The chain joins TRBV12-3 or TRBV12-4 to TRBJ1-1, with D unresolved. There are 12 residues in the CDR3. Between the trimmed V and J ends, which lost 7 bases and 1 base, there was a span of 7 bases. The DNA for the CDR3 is TGTGCCAGCACCCGGGGGAACACTGAAGCTTTCTTT. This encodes CASTRGNTEAFF.

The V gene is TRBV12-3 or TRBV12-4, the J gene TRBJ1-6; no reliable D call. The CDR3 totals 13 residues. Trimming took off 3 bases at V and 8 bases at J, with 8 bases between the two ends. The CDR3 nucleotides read TGTGCCAGCAGTTTTTTTCGGGATTCACCCCTCCACTTT. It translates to CASSFFRDSPLHF.

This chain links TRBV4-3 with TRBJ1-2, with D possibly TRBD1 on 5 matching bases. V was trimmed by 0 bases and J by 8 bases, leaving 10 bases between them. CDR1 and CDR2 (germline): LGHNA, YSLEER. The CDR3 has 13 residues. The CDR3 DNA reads TGCGCCAGCAGCCAAGATTGGGGCGGGGGCTACACCTTC. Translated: CASSQDWGGGYTF.

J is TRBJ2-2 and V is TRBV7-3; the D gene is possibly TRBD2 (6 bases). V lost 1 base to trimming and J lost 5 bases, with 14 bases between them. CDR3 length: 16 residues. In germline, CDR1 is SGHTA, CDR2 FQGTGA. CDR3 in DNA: TGTGCCAGCAGCTTAATTGGTAGCGGCGTTACCGGGGAGCTGTTTTTT. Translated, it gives CASSLIGSGVTGELFF.

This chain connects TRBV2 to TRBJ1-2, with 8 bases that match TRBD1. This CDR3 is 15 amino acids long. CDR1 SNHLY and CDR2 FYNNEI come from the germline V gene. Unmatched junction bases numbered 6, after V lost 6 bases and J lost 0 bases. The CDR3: CASSRQGTANYGYTF. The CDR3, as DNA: TGTGCCAGCAGCAGACAGGGGACGGCTAACTATGGCTACACCTTC.

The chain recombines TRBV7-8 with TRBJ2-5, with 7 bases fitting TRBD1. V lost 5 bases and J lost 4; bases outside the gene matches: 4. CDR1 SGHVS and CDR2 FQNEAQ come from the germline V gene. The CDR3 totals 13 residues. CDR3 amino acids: CASSRDRAETQYF. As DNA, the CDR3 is TGTGCCAGCAGCCGAGACAGGGCAGAGACCCAGTACTTC. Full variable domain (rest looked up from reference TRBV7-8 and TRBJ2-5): GAGVSQSPRYKVAKRGQDVALRCDPISGHVSLFWYQQALGQGPEFLTYFQNEAQLDKSGLPSDRFFAERPEGSVSTLKIQRTQQEDSAVYLCASSRDRAETQYFGPGTRLLVL.

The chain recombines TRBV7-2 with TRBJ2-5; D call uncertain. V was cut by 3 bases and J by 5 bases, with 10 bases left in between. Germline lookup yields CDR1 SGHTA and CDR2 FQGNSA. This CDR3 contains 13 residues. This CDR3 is CASSLGIRETQYF. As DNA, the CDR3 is TGTGCCAGCAGCTTGGGCATTCGCGAGACCCAGTACTTC.

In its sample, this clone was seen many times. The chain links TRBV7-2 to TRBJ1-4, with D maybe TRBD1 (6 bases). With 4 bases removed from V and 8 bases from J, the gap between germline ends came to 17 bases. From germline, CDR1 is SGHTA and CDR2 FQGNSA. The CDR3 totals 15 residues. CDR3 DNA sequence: TGTGCCAGCAGCTCAACCGGGACAAGAGGGGAAAAACTGTTTTTT. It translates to CASSSTGTRGEKLFF.

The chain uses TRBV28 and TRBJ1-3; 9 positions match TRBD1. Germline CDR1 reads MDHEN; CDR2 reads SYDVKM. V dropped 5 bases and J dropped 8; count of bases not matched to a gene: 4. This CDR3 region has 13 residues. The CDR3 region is CASSPGQGYTIYF. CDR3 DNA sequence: TGTGCCAGCAGTCCGGGACAGGGCTACACCATATATTTT.